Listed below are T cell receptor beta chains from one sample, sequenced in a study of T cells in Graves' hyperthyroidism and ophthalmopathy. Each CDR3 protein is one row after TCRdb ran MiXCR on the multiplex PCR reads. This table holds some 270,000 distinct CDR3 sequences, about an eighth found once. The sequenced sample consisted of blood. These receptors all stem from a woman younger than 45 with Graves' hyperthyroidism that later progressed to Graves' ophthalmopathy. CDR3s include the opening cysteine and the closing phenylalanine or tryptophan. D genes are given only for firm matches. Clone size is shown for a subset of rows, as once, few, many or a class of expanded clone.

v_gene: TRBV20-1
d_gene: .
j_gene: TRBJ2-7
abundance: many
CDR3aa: CSASFGAAYYEQYF
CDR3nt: TGCAGTGCTAGTTTCGGGGCCGCATACTACGAGCAGTACTTC

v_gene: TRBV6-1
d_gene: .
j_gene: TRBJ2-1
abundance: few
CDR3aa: CASSSFQNEQFF
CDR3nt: TGTGCCAGCAGCTCTTTTCAGAATGAGCAGTTCTTC

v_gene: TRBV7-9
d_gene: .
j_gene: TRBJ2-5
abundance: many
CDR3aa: CASSSGQGGETQYF
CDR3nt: TGTGCCAGCAGCTCCGGACAGGGAGGGGAGACCCAGTACTTC

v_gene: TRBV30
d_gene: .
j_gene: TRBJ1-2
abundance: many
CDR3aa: CAWILFDGQGGYTF
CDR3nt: TGTGCCTGGATTCTGTTCGATGGGCAGGGGGGCTACACCTTC

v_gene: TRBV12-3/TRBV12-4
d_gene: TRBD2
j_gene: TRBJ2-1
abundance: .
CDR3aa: CASGTSAGYEQFF
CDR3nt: TGTGCCAGCGGGACTAGCGCGGGATATGAGCAGTTCTTC

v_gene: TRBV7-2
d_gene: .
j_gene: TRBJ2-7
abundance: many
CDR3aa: CASSLKLVLQASYEQYF
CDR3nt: TGTGCCAGCAGCTTAAAGTTAGTCCTTCAGGCCTCCTACGAGCAGTACTTC

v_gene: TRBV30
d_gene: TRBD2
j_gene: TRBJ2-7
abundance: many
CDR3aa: CAWSASGRAAYEQYF
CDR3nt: TGTGCCTGGAGTGCTAGCGGGAGGGCCGCATACGAGCAGTACTTC

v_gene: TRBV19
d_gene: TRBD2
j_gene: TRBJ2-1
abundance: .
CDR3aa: CASRVGAGSYNEQFF
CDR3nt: TGTGCCAGTAGGGTGGGAGCGGGATCCTACAATGAGCAGTTCTTC

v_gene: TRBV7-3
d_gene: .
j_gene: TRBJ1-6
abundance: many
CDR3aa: CASSLTPGGSPLHF
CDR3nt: TGTGCCAGCAGCTTAACGCCTGGGGGTTCACCCCTCCACTTT

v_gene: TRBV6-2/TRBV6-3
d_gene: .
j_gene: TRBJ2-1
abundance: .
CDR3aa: CASSYRDSEQFF
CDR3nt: TGTGCCAGCAGTTACAGGGATAGTGAGCAGTTCTTC

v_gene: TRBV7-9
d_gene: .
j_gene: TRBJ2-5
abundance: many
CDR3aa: CASSLQTGEETQYF
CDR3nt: TGTGCCAGCAGCCTTCAGACAGGCGAAGAGACCCAGTACTTC

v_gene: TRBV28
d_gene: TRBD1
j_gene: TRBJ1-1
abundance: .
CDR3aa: CASTSRRTGNTEAFF
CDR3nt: TGTGCCAGCACCTCGCGCCGGACAGGGAACACTGAAGCTTTCTTT

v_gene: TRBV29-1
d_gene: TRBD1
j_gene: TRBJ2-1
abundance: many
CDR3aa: CSVEGQYSEQFF
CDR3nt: TGCAGCGTTGAGGGACAGTATAGTGAGCAGTTCTTC

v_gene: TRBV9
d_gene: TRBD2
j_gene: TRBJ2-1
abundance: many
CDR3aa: CASSVEALAGGPYLRANNEQFF
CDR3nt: TGTGCCAGCAGCGTAGAGGCCTTGGCGGGAGGGCCTTATCTACGGGCAAACAATGAGCAGTTCTTC

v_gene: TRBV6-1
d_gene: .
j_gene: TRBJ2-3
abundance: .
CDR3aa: CASSSGGPSGTDTQYF
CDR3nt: TGTGCCAGCAGTTCCGGGGGCCCTAGCGGAACAGATACGCAGTATTTT

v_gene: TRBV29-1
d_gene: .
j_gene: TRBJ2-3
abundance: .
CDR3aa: CSLELESSTDTQYF
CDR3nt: TGCAGCCTTGAACTGGAATCTAGCACAGATACGCAGTATTTT

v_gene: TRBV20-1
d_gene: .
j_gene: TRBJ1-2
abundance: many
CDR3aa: CSALTGEWDGYTF
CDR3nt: TGCAGTGCTTTAACGGGGGAGTGGGATGGCTACACCTTC

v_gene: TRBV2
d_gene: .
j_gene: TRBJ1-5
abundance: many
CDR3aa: CASSDQGGNQPQHF
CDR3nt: TGTGCCAGCAGTGACCAGGGTGGCAATCAGCCCCAGCATTTT

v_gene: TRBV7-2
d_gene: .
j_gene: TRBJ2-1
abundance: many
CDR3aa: CASSPVGGGYEQFF
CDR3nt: TGTGCCAGCAGCCCCGTGGGGGGTGGGTATGAGCAGTTCTTC

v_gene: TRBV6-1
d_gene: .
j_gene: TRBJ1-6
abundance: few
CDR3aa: CASSLAKGSPLHF
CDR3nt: TGTGCCAGCAGCCTCGCGAAGGGTTCACCCCTCCACTTT

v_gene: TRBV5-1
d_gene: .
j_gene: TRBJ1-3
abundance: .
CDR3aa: CASSLTISGNTIYF
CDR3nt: TGCGCCAGCAGCTTGACGATTTCTGGAAACACCATATATTTT

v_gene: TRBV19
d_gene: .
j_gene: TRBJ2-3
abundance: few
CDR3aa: CASNRQLTSTDTQYF
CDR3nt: TGTGCCAGTAATAGACAGTTAACTAGCACAGATACGCAGTATTTT

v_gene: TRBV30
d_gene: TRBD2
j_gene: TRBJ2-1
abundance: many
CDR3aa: CAWSFGTSGYNEQFF
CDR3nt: TGTGCCTGGAGTTTTGGGACTAGCGGCTACAATGAGCAGTTCTTC

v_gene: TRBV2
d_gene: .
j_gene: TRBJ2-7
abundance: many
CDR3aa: CASSEAALNTYEQYF
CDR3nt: TGTGCCAGCAGTGAAGCGGCACTAAACACCTACGAGCAGTACTTC

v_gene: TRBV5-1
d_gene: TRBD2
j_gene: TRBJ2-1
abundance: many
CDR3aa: CASTVTSGNHNEQFF
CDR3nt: TGCGCCAGCACCGTGACTAGCGGGAACCACAATGAGCAGTTCTTC

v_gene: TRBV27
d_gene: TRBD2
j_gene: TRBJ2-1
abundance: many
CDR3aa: CASSLYPSGYNEQFF
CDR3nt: TGTGCCAGCAGTTTATACCCTAGCGGTTACAATGAGCAGTTCTTC

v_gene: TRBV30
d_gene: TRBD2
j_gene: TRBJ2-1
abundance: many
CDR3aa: CAWTYGGRSYNEQFF
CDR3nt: TGTGCCTGGACTTATGGCGGGAGATCTTACAATGAGCAGTTCTTC

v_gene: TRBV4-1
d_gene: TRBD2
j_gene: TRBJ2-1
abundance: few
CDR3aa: CASSQDGTSGTHNEQFF
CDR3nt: TGCGCCAGCAGCCAAGACGGGACTAGCGGGACTCACAATGAGCAGTTCTTC

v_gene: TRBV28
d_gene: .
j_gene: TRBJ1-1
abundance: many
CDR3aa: CASTRVLRSLAFF
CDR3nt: TGTGCCAGCACCAGAGTATTGAGGTCTCTAGCTTTCTTT

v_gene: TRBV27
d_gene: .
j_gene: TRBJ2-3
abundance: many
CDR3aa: CASSLKQGTDTQYF
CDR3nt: TGTGCCAGCAGTTTAAAACAGGGCACAGATACGCAGTATTTT

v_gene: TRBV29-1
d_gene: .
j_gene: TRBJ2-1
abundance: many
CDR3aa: CSVEGIYGQAERNEQFF
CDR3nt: TGCAGCGTTGAGGGAATATACGGGCAGGCCGAAAGAAATGAGCAGTTCTTC

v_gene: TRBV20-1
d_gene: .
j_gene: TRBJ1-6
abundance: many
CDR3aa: CSARLGLGSPLHF
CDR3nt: TGCAGTGCTAGACTGGGGCTGGGGTCACCCCTCCACTTT

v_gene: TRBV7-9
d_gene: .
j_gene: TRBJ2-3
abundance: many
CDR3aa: CASSPRTAPRGPDTQYF
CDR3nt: TGTGCCAGCAGCCCCAGAACAGCCCCTCGGGGACCAGATACGCAGTATTTT

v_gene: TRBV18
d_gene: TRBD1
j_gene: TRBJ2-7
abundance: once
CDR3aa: CASSLDRETFSTYEQYF
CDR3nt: TGTGCCAGCTCACTCGACAGGGAGACTTTTTCGACCTACGAGCAGTACTTC

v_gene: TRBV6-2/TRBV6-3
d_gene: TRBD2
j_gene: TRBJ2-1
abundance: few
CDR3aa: CASRASGTLYNEQFF
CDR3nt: TGTGCCAGCAGAGCTAGCGGAACGCTCTACAATGAGCAGTTCTTC

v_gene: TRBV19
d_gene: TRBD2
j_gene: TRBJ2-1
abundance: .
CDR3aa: CASSMSGLAGYNEQFF
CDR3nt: TGTGCCAGTAGTATGAGTGGTCTAGCGGGATACAATGAGCAGTTCTTC

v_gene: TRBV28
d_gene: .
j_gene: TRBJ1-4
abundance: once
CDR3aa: CASSSNEKLFF
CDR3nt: TGTGCCAGCAGTTCTAATGAAAAACTGTTTTTT

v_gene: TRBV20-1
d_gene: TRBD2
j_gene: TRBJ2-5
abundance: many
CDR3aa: CSAGDPGGQETQYF
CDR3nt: TGCAGTGCTGGGGACCCGGGGGGCCAAGAGACCCAGTACTTC

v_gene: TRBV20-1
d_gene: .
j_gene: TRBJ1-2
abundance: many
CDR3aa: CSARDRKGVYGYTF
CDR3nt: TGCAGTGCTAGGGATCGTAAGGGCGTCTATGGCTACACCTTC

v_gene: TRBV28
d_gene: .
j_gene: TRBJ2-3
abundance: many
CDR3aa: CASSLNRVVYTDTQYF
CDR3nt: TGTGCCAGCAGTTTGAACAGGGTCGTTTACACAGATACGCAGTATTTT

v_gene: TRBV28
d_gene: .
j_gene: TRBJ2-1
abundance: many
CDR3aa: CASTPREKSYNEQFF
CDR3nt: TGTGCCAGCACTCCCCGGGAGAAATCCTACAATGAGCAGTTCTTC

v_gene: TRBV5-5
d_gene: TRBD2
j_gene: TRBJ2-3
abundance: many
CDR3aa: CASSGTSEGDTQYF
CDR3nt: TGTGCCAGCAGCGGGACTAGCGAGGGAGATACGCAGTATTTT

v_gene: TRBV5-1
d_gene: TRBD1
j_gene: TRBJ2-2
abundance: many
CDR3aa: CASRDSSFITDTGELFF
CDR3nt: TGCGCCAGCCGGGACAGTTCCTTCATTACGGACACCGGGGAGCTGTTTTTT

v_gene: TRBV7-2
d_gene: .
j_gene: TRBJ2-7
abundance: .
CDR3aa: CASSLARSHEQYF
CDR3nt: TGTGCCAGCAGCTTAGCCAGGTCCCACGAGCAGTACTTC

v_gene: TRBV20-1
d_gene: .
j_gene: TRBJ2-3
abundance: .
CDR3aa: CSARDSNSSPDTQYF
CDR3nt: TGCAGTGCTAGAGATAGTAATAGCTCCCCAGATACGCAGTATTTT

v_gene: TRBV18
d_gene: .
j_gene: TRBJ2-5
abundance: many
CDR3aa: CASSRNPTNTHRDPETQYF
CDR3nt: TGTGCCAGCTCACGCAACCCGACTAACACCCACAGGGATCCAGAGACCCAGTACTTC

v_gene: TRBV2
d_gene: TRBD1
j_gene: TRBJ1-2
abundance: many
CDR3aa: CASTGGFNYGYTF
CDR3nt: TGTGCCAGCACAGGGGGCTTTAACTATGGCTACACCTTC

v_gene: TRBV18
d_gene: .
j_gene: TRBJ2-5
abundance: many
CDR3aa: CASSPPGLAAQETQYF
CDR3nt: TGTGCCAGCTCACCACCCGGTTTGGCGGCCCAAGAGACCCAGTACTTC

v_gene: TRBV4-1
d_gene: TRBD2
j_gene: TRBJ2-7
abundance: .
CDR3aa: CASSLGLAGLSYEQYF
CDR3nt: TGCGCCAGCAGCCTAGGACTAGCGGGACTATCCTACGAGCAGTACTTC

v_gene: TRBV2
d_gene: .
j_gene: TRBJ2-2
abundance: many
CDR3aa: CASSEGLGTKYTGELFF
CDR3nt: TGTGCCAGCAGTGAAGGCCTCGGCACAAAATACACCGGGGAGCTGTTTTTT

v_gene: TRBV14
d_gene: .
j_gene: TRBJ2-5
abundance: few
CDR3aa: CASSLYIGETQYF
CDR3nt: TGTGCCAGCAGCCTATACATAGGAGAGACCCAGTACTTC

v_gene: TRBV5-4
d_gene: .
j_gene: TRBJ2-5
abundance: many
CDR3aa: CASSLEASDQETQYF
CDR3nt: TGTGCCAGCAGCTTGGAGGCTAGCGATCAAGAGACCCAGTACTTC

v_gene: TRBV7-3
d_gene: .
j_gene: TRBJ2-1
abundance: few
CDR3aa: CASSPDSTYNEQFF
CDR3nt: TGTGCCAGCAGCCCTGACAGCACCTACAATGAGCAGTTCTTC